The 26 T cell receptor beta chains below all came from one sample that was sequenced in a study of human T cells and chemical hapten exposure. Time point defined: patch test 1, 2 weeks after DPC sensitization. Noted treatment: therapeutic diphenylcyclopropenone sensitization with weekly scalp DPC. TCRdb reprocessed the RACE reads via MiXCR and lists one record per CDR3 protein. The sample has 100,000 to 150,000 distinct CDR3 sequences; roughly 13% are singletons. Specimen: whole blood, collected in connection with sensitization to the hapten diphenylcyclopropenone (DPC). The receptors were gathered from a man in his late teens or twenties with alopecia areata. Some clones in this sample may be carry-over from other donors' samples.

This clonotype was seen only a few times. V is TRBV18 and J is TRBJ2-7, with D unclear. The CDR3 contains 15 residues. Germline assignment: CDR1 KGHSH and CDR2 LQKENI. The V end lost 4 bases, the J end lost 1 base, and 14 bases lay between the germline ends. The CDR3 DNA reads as TGTGCCAGCTCACTTGAGCCGGAGTCTTCCTACGAGCAGTACTTC. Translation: CASSLEPESSYEQYF. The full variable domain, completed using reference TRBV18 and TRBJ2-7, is NAGVMQNPRHLVRRRGQEARLRCSPMKGHSHVYWYRQLPEEGLKFMVYLQKENIIDESGMPKERFSAEFPKEGPSILRIQQVVRGDSAAYFCASSLEPESSYEQYFGPGTRLTVT.

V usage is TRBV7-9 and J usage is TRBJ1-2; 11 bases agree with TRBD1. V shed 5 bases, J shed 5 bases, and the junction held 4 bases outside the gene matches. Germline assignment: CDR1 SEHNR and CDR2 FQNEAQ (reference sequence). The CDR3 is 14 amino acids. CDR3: CASSAGQGAYGYTF. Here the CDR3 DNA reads TGTGCCAGCAGCGCCGGACAGGGGGCATATGGCTACACCTTC.

The CDR3 here is CASNAPRRGVPSGYTF. For the CDR3, the DNA is TGTGCCAGCAATGCCCCCCGAAGGGGCGTCCCCAGTGGCTACACCTTC. The chain combines TRBV28 with TRBJ1-2; a weak D match, TRBD1 (5 bases). This CDR3 has 16 amino acids. The V gene lost 7 bases and the J gene lost 7 bases, with 25 bases spanning the gap. Germline CDR1 and CDR2: MDHEN and SYDVKM.

In DNA, the CDR3 is TGCGCCAGCAGCCAAGAGGGGGAAAGGGGTGAAAAACTGTTTTTT. It translates to CASSQEGERGEKLFF. The J gene is TRBJ1-4, the V gene TRBV4-3; the D gene is possibly TRBD1 (5 bases). CDR3 size: 15 residues. Per the germline V gene, CDR1 is LGHNA and CDR2 is YSLEER. V dropped 0 bases and J dropped 7 bases, with 12 bases sitting between them.

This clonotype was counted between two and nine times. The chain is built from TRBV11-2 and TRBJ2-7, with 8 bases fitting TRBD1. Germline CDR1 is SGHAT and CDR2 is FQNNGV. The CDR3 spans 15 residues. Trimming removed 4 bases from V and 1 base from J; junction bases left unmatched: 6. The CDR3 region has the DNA TGTGCCAGCAGCTCGCCCCGGGACAGGTCCTACGAGCAGTACTTC. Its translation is CASSSPRDRSYEQYF.

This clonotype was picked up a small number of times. In DNA, the CDR3 is TGTGCCAGCAGTTTGTATTGGGGAGCGGAGACCCAGTACTTC. It is translated as CASSLYWGAETQYF. V gene TRBV27 combines with J gene TRBJ2-5; possible D gene TRBD2, 5 bases. Per germline, CDR1 MNHEY and CDR2 SMNVEV (reference sequence). This CDR3 spans 14 amino acids. Trimming cost V 3 bases and J 5 bases, with 13 bases left between them.

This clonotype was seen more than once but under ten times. The CDR3: CASSLGWEDNEQFF. In DNA form, the CDR3 reads TGTGCCAGCAGCTTAGGATGGGAGGACAATGAGCAGTTCTTC. The chain is built from TRBV11-3 and TRBJ2-1; a weak D match, TRBD2 (6 bases). The V end was cut by 1 base, the J end by 5 bases, with 9 bases between. Germline CDR1 SGHNT, CDR2 YENEEA. CDR3 length: 14 amino acids.

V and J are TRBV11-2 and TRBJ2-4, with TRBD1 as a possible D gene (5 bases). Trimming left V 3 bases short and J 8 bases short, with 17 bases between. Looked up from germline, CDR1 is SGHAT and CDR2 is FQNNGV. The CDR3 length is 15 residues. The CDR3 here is CASSFWGRVGDIQYF. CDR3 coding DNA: TGTGCCAGCAGCTTTTGGGGCAGGGTTGGGGACATTCAGTACTTC.

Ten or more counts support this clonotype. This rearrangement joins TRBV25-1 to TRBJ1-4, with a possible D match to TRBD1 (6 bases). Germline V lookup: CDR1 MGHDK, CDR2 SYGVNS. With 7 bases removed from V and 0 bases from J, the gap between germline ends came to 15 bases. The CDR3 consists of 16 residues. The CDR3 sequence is CASTRGGRATNEKLFF. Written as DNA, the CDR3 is TGTGCCAGCACGAGGGGGGGGCGAGCAACTAATGAAAAACTGTTTTTT. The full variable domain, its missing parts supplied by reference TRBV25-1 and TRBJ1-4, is EADIYQTPRYLVIGTGKKITLECSQTMGHDKMYWYQQDPGMELHLIHYSYGVNSTEKGDLSSESTVSRIRTEHFPLTLESARPSHTSQYLCASTRGGRATNEKLFFGSGTQLSVL.

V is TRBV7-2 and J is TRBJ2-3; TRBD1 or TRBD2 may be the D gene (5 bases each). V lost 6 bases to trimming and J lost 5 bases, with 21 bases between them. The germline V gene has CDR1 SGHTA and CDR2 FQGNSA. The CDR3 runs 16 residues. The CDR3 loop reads CASRRTGTERQDTQYF. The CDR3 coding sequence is TGTGCCAGCAGACGTACCGGGACCGAGCGTCAAGATACGCAGTATTTT. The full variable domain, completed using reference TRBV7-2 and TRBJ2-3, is GAGVSQSPSNKVTEKGKDVELRCDPISGHTALYWYRQSLGQGLEFLIYFQGNSAPDKSGLPSDRFSAERTGGSVSTLTIQRTQQEDSAVYLCASRRTGTERQDTQYFGPGTRLTVL.

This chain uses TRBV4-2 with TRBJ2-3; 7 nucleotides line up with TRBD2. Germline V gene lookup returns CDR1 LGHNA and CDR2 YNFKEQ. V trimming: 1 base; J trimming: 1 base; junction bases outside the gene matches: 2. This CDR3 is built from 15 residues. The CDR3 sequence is CASSQVTSGTDTQYF. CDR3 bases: TGTGCCAGCAGCCAAGTTACTAGCGGCACAGATACGCAGTATTTT.

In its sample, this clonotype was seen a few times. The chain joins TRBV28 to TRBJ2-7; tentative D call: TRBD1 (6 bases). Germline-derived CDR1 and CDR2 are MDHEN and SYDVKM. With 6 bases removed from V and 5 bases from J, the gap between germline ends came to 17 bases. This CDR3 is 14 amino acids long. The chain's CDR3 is CASRVQGSRNEQYF. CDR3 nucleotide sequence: TGTGCCAGCAGAGTACAGGGTAGTAGGAACGAGCAGTACTTC.

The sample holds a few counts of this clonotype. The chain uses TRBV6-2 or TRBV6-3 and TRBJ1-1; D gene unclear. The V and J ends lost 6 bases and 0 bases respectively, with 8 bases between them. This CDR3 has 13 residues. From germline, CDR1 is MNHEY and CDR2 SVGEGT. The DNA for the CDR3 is TGTGCCAGCAGGACCAACATGAACACTGAAGCTTTCTTT. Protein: CASRTNMNTEAFF.

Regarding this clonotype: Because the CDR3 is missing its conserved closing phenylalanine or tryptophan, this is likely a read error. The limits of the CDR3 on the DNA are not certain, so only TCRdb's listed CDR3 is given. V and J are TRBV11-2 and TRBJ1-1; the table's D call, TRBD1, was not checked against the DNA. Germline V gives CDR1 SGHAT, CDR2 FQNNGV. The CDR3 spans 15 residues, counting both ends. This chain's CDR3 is CASSSIVGTGGALSS.

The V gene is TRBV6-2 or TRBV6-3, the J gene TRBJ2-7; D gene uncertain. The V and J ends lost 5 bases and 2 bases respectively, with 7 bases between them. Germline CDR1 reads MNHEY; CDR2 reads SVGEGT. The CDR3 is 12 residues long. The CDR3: CASSGATYEQYF. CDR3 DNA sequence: TGTGCCAGCAGTGGCGCAACCTACGAGCAGTACTTC.

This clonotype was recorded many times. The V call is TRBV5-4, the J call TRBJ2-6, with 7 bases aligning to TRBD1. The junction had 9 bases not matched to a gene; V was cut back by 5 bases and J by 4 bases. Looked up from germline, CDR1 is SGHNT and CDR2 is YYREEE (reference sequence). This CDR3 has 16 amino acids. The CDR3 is CASRKDRVSGANVLTF. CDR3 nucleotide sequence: TGTGCCAGCAGGAAAGACAGGGTTTCAGGGGCCAACGTCCTGACTTTC. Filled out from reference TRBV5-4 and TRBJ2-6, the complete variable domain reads ETGVTQSPTHLIKTRGQQVTLRCSSQSGHNTVSWYQQALGQGPQFIFQYYREEENGRGNFPPRFSGLQFPNYSSELNVNALELDDSALYLCASRKDRVSGANVLTFGAGSRLTVL.

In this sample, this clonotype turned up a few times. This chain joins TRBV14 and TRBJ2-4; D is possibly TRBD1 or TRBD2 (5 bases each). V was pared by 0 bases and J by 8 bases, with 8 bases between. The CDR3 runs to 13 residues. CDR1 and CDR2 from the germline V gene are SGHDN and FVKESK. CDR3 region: CASSQDMGDIQYF. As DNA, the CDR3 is TGTGCCAGCAGCCAAGATATGGGGGACATTCAGTACTTC.

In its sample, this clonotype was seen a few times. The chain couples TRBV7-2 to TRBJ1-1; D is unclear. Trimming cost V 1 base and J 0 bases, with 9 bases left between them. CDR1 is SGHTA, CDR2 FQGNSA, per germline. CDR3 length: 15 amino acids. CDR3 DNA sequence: TGTGCCAGCAGCTTAGAGTGGCAGTTGAACACTGAAGCTTTCTTT. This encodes CASSLEWQLNTEAFF.

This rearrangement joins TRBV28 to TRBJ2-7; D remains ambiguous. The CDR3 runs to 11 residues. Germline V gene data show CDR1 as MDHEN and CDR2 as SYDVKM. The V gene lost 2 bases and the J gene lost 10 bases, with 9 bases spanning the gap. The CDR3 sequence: CASSLMAEQYF. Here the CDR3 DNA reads TGTGCCAGCAGTTTAATGGCGGAACAGTACTTC.

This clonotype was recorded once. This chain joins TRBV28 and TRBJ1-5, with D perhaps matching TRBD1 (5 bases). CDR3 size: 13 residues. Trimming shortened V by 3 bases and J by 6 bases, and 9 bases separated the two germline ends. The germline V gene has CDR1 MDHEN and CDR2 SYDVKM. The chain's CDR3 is CASSLGLLQPQHF. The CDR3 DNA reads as TGTGCCAGCAGTTTGGGACTCCTTCAGCCCCAGCATTTT.

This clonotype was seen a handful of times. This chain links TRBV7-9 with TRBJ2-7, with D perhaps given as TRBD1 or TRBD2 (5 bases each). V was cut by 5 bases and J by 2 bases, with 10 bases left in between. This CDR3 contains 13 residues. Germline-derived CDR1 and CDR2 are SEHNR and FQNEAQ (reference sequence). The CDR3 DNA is TGTGCCAGCAGCGCCGTGGGGGCCTACGAGCAGTACTTC. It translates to CASSAVGAYEQYF.

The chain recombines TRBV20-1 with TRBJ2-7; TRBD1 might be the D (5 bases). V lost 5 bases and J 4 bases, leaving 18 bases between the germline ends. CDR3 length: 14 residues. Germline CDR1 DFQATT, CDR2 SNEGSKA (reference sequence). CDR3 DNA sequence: TGCAGTGCTCTTACCCAGGACACGAATTACGAGCAGTACTTC. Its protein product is CSALTQDTNYEQYF.

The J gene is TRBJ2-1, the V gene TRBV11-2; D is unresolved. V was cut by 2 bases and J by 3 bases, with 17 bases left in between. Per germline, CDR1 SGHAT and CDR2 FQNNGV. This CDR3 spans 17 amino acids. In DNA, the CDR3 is TGTGCCAGCAGCTTATCGCCTCGAGGTACCAACTACAATGAGCAGTTCTTC. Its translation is CASSLSPRGTNYNEQFF.

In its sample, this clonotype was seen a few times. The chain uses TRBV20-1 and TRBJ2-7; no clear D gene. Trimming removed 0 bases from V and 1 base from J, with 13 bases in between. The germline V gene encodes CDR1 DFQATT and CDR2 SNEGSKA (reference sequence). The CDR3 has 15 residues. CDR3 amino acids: CSARDRPLSSYEQYF. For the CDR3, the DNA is TGCAGTGCTAGAGATCGGCCCTTGAGTTCCTACGAGCAGTACTTC.

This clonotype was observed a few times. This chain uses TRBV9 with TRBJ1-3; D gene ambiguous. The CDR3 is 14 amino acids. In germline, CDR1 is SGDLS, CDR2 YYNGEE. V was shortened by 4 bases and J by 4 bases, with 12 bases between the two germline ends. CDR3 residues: CASSTSTKGNTIYF. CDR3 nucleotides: TGTGCCAGCAGCACGTCGACGAAAGGAAACACCATATATTTT.

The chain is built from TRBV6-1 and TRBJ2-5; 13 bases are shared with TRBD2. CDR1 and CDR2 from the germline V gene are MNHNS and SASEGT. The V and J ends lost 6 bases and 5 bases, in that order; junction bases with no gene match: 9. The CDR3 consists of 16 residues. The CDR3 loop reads CASSGLAGATAETQYF. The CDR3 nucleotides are TGTGCCAGCAGCGGACTAGCGGGGGCAACTGCGGAGACCCAGTACTTC.